Sequencing of this T cell receptor (beta chain) was carried out in a study of Ad26.COV2.S vaccination and SARS-CoV-2 variants. As for the study in general: Each vaccinee took Ad26.COV2.S intramuscularly, once or twice 56 days apart.

J lost 4 bases, V lost 2 bases, and 5 bases had no gene match. CDR3 length: 15 residues. CDR1 is SGHDT and CDR2 is YYEEEE in the germline V gene. Sample treatment: around 19 received Ad26.COV2.S at low or high dose, single or two shots; about 5 received placebo; per-sample allocation not given. The investigators took samples on day 63 after the first vaccine or placebo injection. Ad26.COV2.S expressed prefusion-stabilized spike from the original Wuhan strain. Some clones are missing from TCRdb's copy, which holds only in-frame ones; the method was immunoSEQ multiplex PCR. This sample yields some 500,000 clones, of which roughly nine tenths are seen a single time; about 2.7% belongs to the top ten.

This TCR was sampled from a person aged 18 to 65 who received the Ad26.COV2.S COVID-19 vaccine or a placebo. The sequencing used peripheral blood, collected in a trial of Ad26.COV2.S vaccine versus placebo. The V call is TRBV5-6, the J call TRBJ2-1; 8 bases map to TRBD2. The CDR3 loop is CASSFNLAGYNEQFF. CDR3 in DNA: TGTGCCAGCAGCTTTAATCTAGCGGGTTACAATGAGCAGTTCTTC.